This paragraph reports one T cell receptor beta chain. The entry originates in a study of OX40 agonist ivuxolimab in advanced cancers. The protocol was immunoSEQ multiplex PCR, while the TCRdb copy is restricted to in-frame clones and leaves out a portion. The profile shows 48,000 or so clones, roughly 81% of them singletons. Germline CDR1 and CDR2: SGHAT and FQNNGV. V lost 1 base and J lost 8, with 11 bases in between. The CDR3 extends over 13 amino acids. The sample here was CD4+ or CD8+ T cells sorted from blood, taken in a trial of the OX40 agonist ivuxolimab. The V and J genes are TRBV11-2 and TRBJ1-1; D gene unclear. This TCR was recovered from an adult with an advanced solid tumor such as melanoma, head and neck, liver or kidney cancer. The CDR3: CASSLAGVVEAFF. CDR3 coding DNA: TGTGCCAGCAGCTTAGCCGGGGTCGTGGAAGCTTTCTTT. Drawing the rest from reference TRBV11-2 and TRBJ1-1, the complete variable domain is EAGVAQSPRYKIIEKRQSVAFWCNPISGHATLYWYQQILGQGPKLLIQFQNNGVVDDSQLPKDRFSAERLKGVDSTLKIQPAKLEDSAVYLCASSLAGVVEAFFGQGTRLTVV.